This section outlines one T cell receptor beta chain sequence together with its context. The antigen is unknown. From germline, CDR1 is SEHNR and CDR2 FQNEAQ (reference sequence). With 2 bases clipped from V and 2 bases from J, the junction kept 3 bases outside the gene matches. The CDR3 sequence is 15 residues long. These data come from a study of cytomegalovirus exposure and HLA in healthy donors. 13 Jbeta primers and 60 Vbeta primers were used for the PCR. The method was immunoSEQ multiplex PCR; TCRdb's version includes in-frame clones alone and lacks a portion of them. The table has under 150,000 clones, 75% to 85% seen once. Whole-study results and caveats: Differences between HLA loci emerged in a later analysis of TCR association rates, with DRB1 most and HLA-C fewest. Because they were indistinguishable, some V segments, including TRBV6-2 and TRBV6-3, were excluded. CMV serostatus was the only immune exposure information that was available.

The sequencing sample was made of PBMCs. The chain joins TRBV7-9 to TRBJ1-2, with 9 bases fitting TRBD1. The sequence was obtained from a woman between 35 and 50 years old in good health and CMV-seronegative. The CDR3 loop reads CASSLKDRGNYGYTF. In DNA form, the CDR3 reads TGTGCCAGCAGCTTAAAAGACAGGGGGAACTATGGCTACACCTTC.